The 18 T cell receptor beta chains given below trace back to one sample, sequenced in a study of cytomegalovirus exposure and HLA in healthy donors. The PCR contained 60 Vbeta and 13 Jbeta primers. Generated by immunoSEQ multiplex PCR, the TCRdb table keeps only in-frame clones and is missing some. The sample has around 110,000 clones, just over 70% seen once. Source material: PBMCs. All receptors come from a boy aged 5-17 years in good health and CMV-seronegative.

The chain uses TRBV28 and TRBJ2-6, with 9 positions matching TRBD1. Germline CDR1 and CDR2: MDHEN and SYDVKM. V shed 5 bases and J 1 base; nucleotides not matched to a gene: 9. The CDR3 runs to 18 residues. The CDR3 DNA sequence: TGTGCCAGCAGTCCCCCGGGACAGGGTGGATCTGGGGCCAACGTCCTGACTTTC. Encoded protein: CASSPPGQGGSGANVLTF.

The CDR3 region has the DNA TGTGCCAGCAGTACGACAGGGGGCTTTCACGAGCAGTACTTC. Translation: CASSTTGGFHEQYF. The chain joins TRBV28 to TRBJ2-7, with 10 bases lining up with TRBD1. Germline V gene sequence: CDR1 MDHEN, CDR2 SYDVKM. The CDR3 covers 14 residues. V dropped 5 bases and J dropped 5; count of bases not matched to a gene: 6.

In regard to this clone: No conserved phenylalanine or tryptophan is present at the end of the CDR3, so a read error is the likely explanation. The V call is TRBV5-6, the J call TRBJ2-3; 11 nucleotides agree with TRBD2. CDR1 is SGHDT and CDR2 is YYEEEE in the germline V gene. The CDR3 runs 15 residues. Germline trimming cut 0 bases from V and 3 bases from J; bases unmatched to any gene: 0. The CDR3 DNA is TGTGCCAGCAGCTTGGTAGCGGGAGGGACAGATACGCAGTATGTT. Amino acid sequence: CASSLVAGGTDTQYV.

Only a few counts were recorded for this clone. This chain uses TRBV6-6 with TRBJ2-3, with a possible D match to TRBD1 (5 bases). The CDR3 is made up of 12 amino acids. V lost 6 bases and J 1 base, leaving 5 bases between the germline ends. Germline V CDR1 and CDR2: MNHNY, SVGAGI (reference sequence). The CDR3 nucleotides are TGTGCCAGCAGACAGGGCACAGATACGCAGTATTTT. Amino acids: CASRQGTDTQYF.

The chain combines TRBV30 with TRBJ1-1, with TRBD1 matching 9 bases. The CDR3 is 13 amino acids. V gave up 3 bases and J gave up 6 bases; unmatched junction bases: 5. Germline V gene sequence: CDR1 GTSNPN, CDR2 SVGIG (reference sequence). The chain's CDR3 is CAWRRQGDAEAFF. For the CDR3, the DNA is TGTGCCTGGAGGAGACAGGGGGACGCTGAAGCTTTCTTT.

This chain uses TRBV4-1 with TRBJ1-4; weak D call: TRBD1 (5 bases). Germline V lookup: CDR1 MGHRA, CDR2 YSYEKL. Trimming removed 2 bases from V and 5 bases from J, with 15 bases in between. The CDR3 extends over 16 amino acids. CDR3 protein: CASSQPVGRGNEKLFF. In DNA, the CDR3 is TGCGCCAGCAGCCAACCAGTCGGGAGGGGCAATGAAAAACTGTTTTTT.

V is TRBV2 and J is TRBJ2-7; D is unclear. This CDR3 region has 12 residues. Germline V gene sequence: CDR1 SNHLY, CDR2 FYNNEI. Deletions cut 3 bases from V and 3 bases from J, with 6 bases between. The CDR3 nucleotides are TGTGCCAGCAGTGAGGCTAGCTACGAGCAGTACTTC. Its translation: CASSEASYEQYF.

This clone was counted a few times. The CDR3 DNA sequence: TGCGCCAGCAGCCCTTCCGGGACAGGGAGGGAAAAACTGTTTTTT. Protein product: CASSPSGTGREKLFF. The rearrangement uses TRBV5-1 and TRBJ1-4, with 9 bases fitting TRBD1. Germline V CDR1 and CDR2: SGHRS, YFSETQ. This CDR3 is 15 amino acids long. The V gene end was trimmed by 4 bases and the J gene end by 8 bases; junction bases not matched to a gene: 9.

V and J are TRBV9 and TRBJ2-2; D is possibly TRBD2 (6 bases). Germline assignment: CDR1 SGDLS and CDR2 YYNGEE. V was cut by 3 bases and J by 0 bases, with 6 bases left in between. The CDR3 spans 14 residues. This CDR3 reads CASSGLANTGELFF. The CDR3 DNA follows: TGTGCCAGCAGCGGACTAGCGAACACCGGGGAGCTGTTTTTT. Supplemented by reference TRBV9 and TRBJ2-2, the full variable domain reads DSGVTQTPKHLITATGQRVTLRCSPRSGDLSVYWYQQSLDQGLQFLIQYYNGEERAKGNILERFSAQQFPDLHSELNLSSLELGDSALYFCASSGLANTGELFFGEGSRLTVL.

The V call is TRBV19, the J call TRBJ1-6; no clear D gene. Per the germline V gene, CDR1 is LNHDA and CDR2 is SQIVND (reference sequence). The ends were cut back, 3 bases at V and 10 bases at J, with 10 bases in the middle. The CDR3 has 13 amino acids. The CDR3 is CASSIGKDSPLHF. For the CDR3, the DNA is TGTGCCAGTAGTATCGGGAAAGACTCACCCCTCCACTTT.

The V gene is TRBV19, the J gene TRBJ1-2, with 10 bases matching TRBD1. J was trimmed by 5 bases and V by 6 bases; bases with no gene match: 12. Germline V gene lookup returns CDR1 LNHDA and CDR2 SQIVND (reference sequence). The CDR3 consists of 16 residues. The CDR3 protein is CASRRTGTGVGYGYTF. The CDR3 DNA reads TGTGCCAGTAGGCGGACCGGGACAGGGGTAGGATATGGCTACACCTTC. Using reference TRBV19 and TRBJ1-2 for the parts outside the CDR3, the full variable domain is DGGITQSPKYLFRKEGQNVTLSCEQNLNHDAMYWYRQDPGQGLRLIYYSQIVNDFQKGDIAEGYSVSREKKESFPLTVTSAQKNPTAFYLCASRRTGTGVGYGYTFGSGTRLTVV.

V is TRBV7-8 and J is TRBJ1-5; D call uncertain. The CDR3 sequence is 14 residues long. In germline, CDR1 is SGHVS, CDR2 FQNEAQ. The V end was cut by 4 bases, the J end by 7 bases, with 14 bases between. The CDR3: CASSSPFTAQPQHF. DNA of the CDR3: TGTGCCAGCAGCTCTCCTTTTACCGCGCAGCCCCAGCATTTT.

This clone was observed a few times. The chain has TRBV12-5 and TRBJ1-3; 7 nucleotides agree with TRBD1. The CDR3 has 16 amino acids. CDR1 is LGHNT and CDR2 is FRNRAP in the germline V gene. Unmatched junction bases numbered 11, after V lost 6 bases and J lost 3 bases. The CDR3 region has the DNA TGTGCTAGTGGCTTAGTAGGGGGCGTAGGTGGAAACACCATATATTTT. As protein: CASGLVGGVGGNTIYF.

The chain is built from TRBV28 and TRBJ1-2, with a possible D match to TRBD1 (6 bases). Trimming pared 2 bases from V and 0 bases from J, leaving 13 bases between. From germline, CDR1 is MDHEN and CDR2 SYDVKM. CDR3 length: 16 amino acids. The CDR3 bases are TGTGCCAGCAGTTTAGACGCAGGGGAGACTAACTATGGCTACACCTTC. Translation gives CASSLDAGETNYGYTF.

The V and J genes are TRBV14 and TRBJ2-7; 7 bases are a match to TRBD1. This CDR3 has 15 residues. Trimming took 3 bases from V and 0 from J; bases not matched to a gene: 5. CDR1 is SGHDN and CDR2 is FVKESK in the germline V gene. Here the CDR3 DNA reads TGTGCCAGCAGCCAGTCCGGGACAGTCTCCTACGAGCAGTACTTC. Translating gives CASSQSGTVSYEQYF.

The V call is TRBV7-9, the J call TRBJ1-4; perhaps TRBD1 as D (6 bases). Germline values: CDR1 SEHNR, CDR2 FQNEAQ (reference sequence). Trimming removed 5 bases at V and 7 bases at J, with 14 bases between. The CDR3 is made up of 14 amino acids. In DNA form, the CDR3 reads TGTGCCAGCAGCACACCTGACAGGCTTGAAAAACTGTTTTTT. This codes for CASSTPDRLEKLFF.

This clone was seen a handful of times. CDR3 nucleotide sequence: TGTGCCAGCACCCCCACGCAGGGGGTTTCTTATGGCTACACCTTC. Its protein is CASTPTQGVSYGYTF. The chain uses TRBV6-6 and TRBJ1-2; 7 bases match TRBD1. This CDR3 region has 15 residues. V lost 7 bases to trimming and J lost 5 bases; unmatched junction nucleotides: 13. Germline V gene sequence: CDR1 MNHNY, CDR2 SVGAGI (reference sequence).

CDR3 in amino acids: CASSRSDRGPNEQFF. The DNA of the CDR3 is TGTGCCAGCAGTCGATCGGACAGGGGGCCCAATGAGCAGTTCTTC. V usage is TRBV6-5 and J usage is TRBJ2-1, with 11 bases aligning to TRBD1. The J segment lost 6 bases and the V segment lost 5 bases, leaving 6 bases of the junction unmatched. CDR1 is MNHEY, CDR2 SVGAGI, per germline. The CDR3 length is 15 residues.